Below, 16 T cell receptor beta chains from the same sample are listed, as sequenced in a study of cytomegalovirus exposure and HLA in healthy donors. The PCR employed 60 Vbeta primers together with 13 Jbeta primers. Here immunoSEQ multiplex PCR was the method, and the copy in TCRdb shows in-frame clones only, minus some. This table has tens of thousands of clones, 72% appearing once. The specimen was PBMCs. Receptors originate from a woman in her thirties or forties in good health and CMV-seropositive.

This clone occurred a few times. Here the CDR3 DNA reads TGCGCCAGCAGCTCCACAGTTGTCGCTGAAGCTTTCTTT. This sequence encodes CASSSTVVAEAFF. The chain combines TRBV5-1 with TRBJ1-1; no clear D. The CDR3 extends over 13 amino acids. Germline V gene data show CDR1 as SGHRS and CDR2 as YFSETQ. V lost 3 bases to trimming and J lost 6 bases, with 12 bases between them.

The chain employs TRBV5-1 and TRBJ1-1, with D possibly matching TRBD1 (5 bases). V shed 4 bases and J shed 5 bases, with 15 bases lying between them. Germline-derived CDR1 and CDR2 are SGHRS and YFSETQ. The length of the CDR3 is 14 residues. The chain's CDR3 is CASSAGLLSTEAFF. CDR3 DNA sequence: TGCGCCAGCAGCGCAGGGCTGCTGAGTACTGAAGCTTTCTTT.

V gene TRBV4-1 combines with J gene TRBJ2-5; D is possibly TRBD1 (6 bases). The germline CDR1 and CDR2 sequences are MGHRA and YSYEKL. The CDR3 is 14 amino acids. Between the trimmed V and J ends, which lost 2 bases and 3 bases, there was a span of 10 bases. The CDR3 spells CASSQPGTKETQYF. CDR3 DNA sequence: TGCGCCAGCAGCCAACCCGGGACAAAAGAGACCCAGTACTTC.

The chain combines TRBV6-1 with TRBJ1-5; no definite D call. V gave up 6 bases and J gave up 3 bases, with 15 bases separating them. This CDR3 is built from 15 residues. Germline assignment: CDR1 MNHNS and CDR2 SASEGT. CDR3 bases: TGTGCCAGCAGCCTTGACGGACTTGCCAATCAGCCCCAGCATTTT. It yields the protein CASSLDGLANQPQHF.

V gene TRBV27 combines with J gene TRBJ2-3; 11 positions agree with TRBD2. The germline V gene encodes CDR1 MNHEY and CDR2 SMNVEV (reference sequence). Trimming took 6 bases from V and 6 from J; bases not matched to a gene: 8. The CDR3 is 15 residues long. The CDR3 DNA follows: TGTGCCAGCAGCGGGACTAGCGGCGGAGTGGATACGCAGTATTTT. It codes for CASSGTSGGVDTQYF.

V usage is TRBV30 and J usage is TRBJ2-1; D unresolved. Germline-derived CDR1 and CDR2 are GTSNPN and SVGIG (reference sequence). V was clipped by 2 bases and J by 9 bases, with 8 bases between them. The CDR3 spans 11 residues. Here the CDR3 DNA reads TGTGCCTGGAGTAGTGGCGGTGAGCAGTTCTTC. Translated: CAWSSGGEQFF.

The V gene is TRBV7-8, the J gene TRBJ1-6; D might be TRBD1 (6 bases). Trimming removed 5 bases from V and 7 bases from J, with 12 bases in between. The CDR3 is made up of 14 amino acids. From germline, CDR1 is SGHVS and CDR2 FQNEAQ. The CDR3 nucleotides are TGTGCCAGCAGCGCCCACAGGGTAAATTCACCCCTCCACTTT. Translated: CASSAHRVNSPLHF.

This clone was seen more than once but under ten times. V gene TRBV11-3 combines with J gene TRBJ2-5; TRBD1 agrees at 7 bases. The J call is in doubt because the DNA end fits TRBJ2-7 better. Germline V lookup: CDR1 SGHNT, CDR2 YENEEA. CDR3 length: 13 amino acids. This CDR3 is CASGDRATYEQYF. CDR3 coding DNA: TGTGCCAGCGGAGACAGGGCCACCTACGAGCAGTACTTC.

This sequence joins TRBV5-4 and TRBJ1-2, with D perhaps TRBD1 (6 bases). Germline V gene data show CDR1 as SGHNT and CDR2 as YYREEE (reference sequence). The CDR3 has 14 residues. V gave up 3 bases and J gave up 3 bases, with 12 bases separating them. The CDR3 reads CASSSVDSDYGYTF. The DNA of the CDR3 is TGTGCCAGCAGCTCGGTGGACAGTGACTATGGCTACACCTTC.

In nucleotides, the CDR3 is TGTGCCAGCAGTGTCTCCGGACAGGGGGTTCCCGGGGAGCTGTTTTTT. Translated, it gives CASSVSGQGVPGELFF. The rearrangement uses TRBV2 and TRBJ2-2, with TRBD1 identical over 10 bases. The CDR3 spans 16 residues. Trimming took 4 bases from V and 6 from J; bases not matched to a gene: 8. Germline V CDR1 and CDR2: SNHLY, FYNNEI.

The J gene is TRBJ1-3, the V gene TRBV2, with a weak D call TRBD1 (6 bases). Germline V gene data show CDR1 as SNHLY and CDR2 as FYNNEI. The CDR3 is made up of 13 amino acids. CDR3 region: CAYLWGLGNTIYF. The CDR3 nucleotides are TGTGCATACTTATGGGGGCTCGGAAACACCATATATTTT.

The chain employs TRBV5-1 and TRBJ2-3, with D possibly TRBD2 on 7 matching bases. V was clipped by 7 bases and J by 0 bases, with 12 bases between them. Germline loops: CDR1 SGHRS, CDR2 YFSETQ. This CDR3 has 14 residues. The CDR3 DNA reads as TGCGCCAGCCAGAGGGGGGGAAGCACAGATACGCAGTATTTT. This translates into CASQRGGSTDTQYF.

This clone has at least ten counts. The chain uses TRBV7-9 and TRBJ1-1, with a tentative D call TRBD1 (5 bases). The CDR3 runs 11 residues. Germline CDR1 SEHNR, CDR2 FQNEAQ (reference sequence). V shed 7 bases and J shed 11 bases, with 14 bases lying between them. CDR3 region: CASIENQGAFF. CDR3 sequence (DNA): TGTGCCAGCATCGAAAATCAGGGTGCTTTCTTT.

In nucleotides, the CDR3 is TGTGCCAGCACCCCAGAGGGCGCATACTCCTACAATGAGCAGTTCTTC. Protein product: CASTPEGAYSYNEQFF. V usage is TRBV7-6 and J usage is TRBJ2-1, with D possibly being TRBD2 (5 bases). The CDR3 spans 16 residues. Germline-derived CDR1 and CDR2 are SGHVS and FNYEAQ. Deletions cut 7 bases from V and 0 bases from J, with 16 bases between.

This clone turned up a few times. This sequence joins TRBV19 and TRBJ1-2, with unresolved D. The germline V gene has CDR1 LNHDA and CDR2 SQIVND (reference sequence). This CDR3 is 14 amino acids long. V gave up 4 bases and J gave up 4 bases, with 13 bases separating them. CDR3 sequence reads: CASSRLGILYGYTF. The CDR3 nucleotides are TGTGCCAGTAGTAGGCTCGGGATCCTCTATGGCTACACCTTC.

This clone appeared a few times. This chain links TRBV2 with TRBJ1-4, with D perhaps TRBD1 (5 bases). The length of the CDR3 is 15 residues. V was pared by 8 bases and J by 0 bases, with 13 bases between. Germline V lookup: CDR1 SNHLY, CDR2 FYNNEI. This CDR3 is CASAPPGTTNEKLFF. As DNA, the CDR3 is TGTGCCAGCGCCCCTCCAGGGACAACTAATGAAAAACTGTTTTTT.